This T cell receptor (beta chain) appears in the sequencing data of a study of T-cell memory formation after mild COVID-19. Study-wide background: For the most part, TCR clusters were specific to one donor.

Barcoded TCR alpha and TCR beta cDNA libraries with UMIs came from 5'RACE using constant-segment primers. MiXCR was run by TCRdb on the 5' RACE reads, yielding one entry per CDR3 protein. The data hold 400,000 to 500,000 distinct CDR3 sequences, with about 24% observed a single time. CDR1 is DFQATT and CDR2 is SNEGSKA in the germline V gene (reference sequence). V gave up 1 base and J gave up 2 bases, with 9 bases separating them. This CDR3 has 13 amino acids. There are a few counts of this clonotype. The origin of this receptor is an adult woman who had mild COVID-19 (a few samples of this study predate the infection). Cell type and time point are not known. V usage is TRBV20-1 and J usage is TRBJ2-7; D is uncertain. The specimen was PBMCs or a T cell subset sorted from them (not recorded which). The CDR3 DNA reads as TGCAGTGCTAGAGTACAGAGGACCTACGAGCAGTACTTC. It translates to CSARVQRTYEQYF.